These T cell receptor beta chains were read from a single sample in a study of blood T cell repertoires in COVID-19. Sequencing was performed with immunoSEQ multiplex PCR; in TCRdb, only in-frame clones are kept and a portion is missing. There are fewer than 120,000 clones in the sample; 80% to 90% occur only once, and approximately 16% lies in the top ten. Sequences were obtained from peripheral blood. These TCRs come from a woman aged 55 to 70 with acute or convalescent COVID-19. CDR3s include the opening cysteine and the closing phenylalanine or tryptophan. A D gene is named only where the DNA matches it firmly. Clone size is stated in some rows and not others, as once, few, many or a class when expanded.

>NA|TRBJ2-7|TRBV6-5|NA
TGTGCCAGCAGTTACTCAGGGGTAGGATACGAGCAGTACTTC
CASSYSGVGYEQYF
>NA|TRBJ2-1|TRBV15|NA
TGTGCCACCAGCAGAGGGGGGCTAGATGTTGAGCAGTTCTTC
CATSRGGLDVEQFF
>NA|TRBJ1-1|TRBV11-3|NA
TGTGCCAGCAGGCCGGGAGGGGGGAACACTGAAGCTTTCTTT
CASRPGGGNTEAFF
>TRBD1|TRBJ1-5|TRBV30|NA
TGTGCCTGGAGTGTAGGAGACAGGGTTGGTCAGCCCCAGCATTTT
CAWSVGDRVGQPQHF
>TRBD1|TRBJ2-7|TRBV7-2|NA
TGTGCCAGCCGAGTCGACAGGGGGACGGGCGAGCAGTACTTC
CASRVDRGTGEQYF
>TRBD1|TRBJ1-4|TRBV5-6|once
TGTGCCAGCAGCCCGCCCCCTGGGACAGGGGGGTTCCTTAATGAAAAACTGTTTTTT
CASSPPPGTGGFLNEKLFF
>NA|TRBJ1-2|TRBV7-6|NA
TGTGCCAGCAGCTTAGGAGTTGGTGGCTACACCTTC
CASSLGVGGYTF
>NA|TRBJ1-1|TRBV7-9|NA
TGTGCCAGCAGCAGATCAGGGGCCTCTGAAGCTTTCTTT
CASSRSGASEAFF
>NA|TRBJ1-1|TRBV18|once
TGTGCCAGCTCATTCGGACAGTCCCTTTCTCGGACGAATGAAGCTTTCTTT
CASSFGQSLSRTNEAFF
>TRBD1|TRBJ1-4|TRBV5-4|NA
TGTGCCAGCAGCTCCCAGACAGGGACGACTGAAAAACTGTTTTTT
CASSSQTGTTEKLFF
>TRBD2|TRBJ2-3|TRBV19|NA
TGTGCCAGTAGTGCGACTAGCGGGGGGGCCCCGGATACGCAGTATTTT
CASSATSGGAPDTQYF
>NA|TRBJ1-4|TRBV28|NA
TGTGCCAGCTCCATGGAGAGGATGTTTTTT
CASSMERMFF
>TRBD1|TRBJ1-2|TRBV24-1|NA
TGTGCCACCAGTGACCGAACGCTAACCGGGACAGGGGTAGGCTACACCTTC
CATSDRTLTGTGVGYTF
>TRBD1|TRBJ2-7|TRBV11-2|NA
TGTGCCAGCAGCTTTGAAGGGGGCAACGAGCAGTACTTC
CASSFEGGNEQYF
>NA|TRBJ2-3|TRBV4-2|NA
TGTGCCAGCAGCCACCACGGACAGCTAACAGATACGCAGTATTTT
CASSHHGQLTDTQYF
>TRBD2|TRBJ2-5|TRBV4-2|NA
TGTGCCAGCAGCCAAGTCAGATTTGGACTAGCGGGGGGGTCACAAGAGACCCAGTACTTC
CASSQVRFGLAGGSQETQYF
>TRBD1|TRBJ2-2|TRBV30|NA
TGTGCCGGGGGGACAGGGGGGCCCGGGGAGCTGTTTTTT
CAGGTGGPGELFF
>NA|TRBJ2-7|TRBV6-5|NA
TGTGCCAGCAGTTATTTGGGCCCCTACGAGCAGTACTTC
CASSYLGPYEQYF
>NA|TRBJ1-2|TRBV5-4|NA
TGTGCCAGCAGCTCGGCTGGGGGCCCCAACTATGGCTACACCTTC
CASSSAGGPNYGYTF
>TRBD2|TRBJ2-1|TRBV6-5|once
TGTGCCAGCAGCTGGGGTAGCGGGGGGGCGGATGAGCAGTTCTTC
CASSWGSGGADEQFF
>NA|TRBJ1-1|TRBV30|NA
TGTGCCTGGAGTGAGGGGGGGCTCACTGAAGCTTTCTTT
CAWSEGGLTEAFF
>TRBD1|TRBJ1-2|TRBV2|NA
TGTGCCAGCAGAGCCGGGACAGGGGGGTATCGCTACACCTTC
CASRAGTGGYRYTF
>NA|TRBJ1-2|TRBV6-4|NA
TGTGCCACCAGCCATAACTATGGCTACACCTTC
CATSHNYGYTF
>TRBD1|TRBJ2-6|TRBV7-9|NA
TGTGCCAGCAGGCACCGGGACAGGCGCTCTGGGGCCAACGTCCTGACTTTC
CASRHRDRRSGANVLTF
>NA|TRBJ2-5|TRBV3-1/TRBV3-2|NA
TGTGCCAGCAGCCAAGAGGAGGAATGGCCCCGGGAGGAGACCCAGTACTTC
CASSQEEEWPREETQYF
>NA|TRBJ2-1|TRBV21-1|NA
TGTGCCAGCAACTCATTGGGACTTGAATACAATGAGCAGTTCTTC
CASNSLGLEYNEQFF
>TRBD1|TRBJ2-2|TRBV11-2|NA
TGTGCCAGCCGAGGAGTCAGGGGGCATCTCGGGGAGCTGTTTTTT
CASRGVRGHLGELFF
>TRBD2|TRBJ2-5|TRBV4-1|NA
TGCGCCAGCAGCCAGGATAGCGGGGGGGTCCAAGAGACCCAGTACTTC
CASSQDSGGVQETQYF
>TRBD1|TRBJ2-3|TRBV6-5|NA
TGTGCCAGCACCTGGGACAGGTCCACAGATACGCAGTATTTT
CASTWDRSTDTQYF
>TRBD1|TRBJ2-5|TRBV5-1|once
TGCGCCAGCAGTCAACAGGGGGGAGAGACCCAGTACTTC
CASSQQGGETQYF
>NA|TRBJ1-2|TRBV5-6|NA
TGTGCCAGCAGCTTGGTCGCCGACAGCCCCTATGGCTACACCTTC
CASSLVADSPYGYTF
>TRBD2|TRBJ2-3|TRBV9|few
TGTGCCAGCAGCGGCATACTAGCGGGGGCTCCTCGGGATACGCAGTATTTT
CASSGILAGAPRDTQYF
>NA|TRBJ2-5|TRBV11-1|NA
TGTGCCAGCAGCTCACAGGAGACCCAGTACTTC
CASSSQETQYF
>NA|TRBJ1-5|TRBV6-5|NA
TGTGCCAGCAGTTACGAGGGGGGGGATCAGCCCCAGCATTTT
CASSYEGGDQPQHF
>NA|TRBJ1-2|TRBV3-1/TRBV3-2|NA
TGTGCCAGCAGCCGACGACAGGTCTATGGCTACACCTTC
CASSRRQVYGYTF
>TRBD2|TRBJ2-5|TRBV19|NA
TGTGCCAGTAGTATCATAGCGGGGGGTTCAGAGACCCAGTACTTC
CASSIIAGGSETQYF
>NA|TRBJ1-1|TRBV7-6|medium-sized
TGTGCCAGCAGCTTAGGGTCACGGGTGATGAACACTGAAGCTTTCTTT
CASSLGSRVMNTEAFF
>TRBD2|TRBJ2-1|TRBV11-3|NA
TGTGCCAGCAGCTTAGGCGGGGGGGCTGGTGAGCAGTTCTTC
CASSLGGGAGEQFF
>NA|TRBJ1-2|TRBV15|NA
TGTGCCACCAGCCTGGCACAAGCTAACTATGGCTACACCTTC
CATSLAQANYGYTF
>NA|TRBJ2-1|TRBV12-5|NA
TGTGCTAGTGGTTTGGACGACGGGTACAATGAGCAGTTCTTC
CASGLDDGYNEQFF
>TRBD1|TRBJ1-2|TRBV9|NA
TGTGCCAGCAGCGTAGTATCTGGACAGGGGCAGATCACCTTC
CASSVVSGQGQITF
>NA|TRBJ1-5|TRBV6-2/TRBV6-3|NA
TGTGCCAGCAGCCGGGACTGGAGCAATCAGCCCCAGCATTTT
CASSRDWSNQPQHF
>TRBD1|TRBJ1-1|TRBV19|NA
TGTGCCAGTATCGAATATGCGGGACAGGGAAAAGCTTTCTTT
CASIEYAGQGKAFF
>TRBD1|TRBJ1-1|TRBV3-1/TRBV3-2|few
TGTGCCAGCAGCGACGGACAGGGGGCTCTATCCTACACTGAAGCTTTCTTT
CASSDGQGALSYTEAFF
>TRBD2|TRBJ2-7|TRBV4-1|once
TGCGCCAGCAGCCAAGATCGAACTAGCGGGAGGACCTACGAGCAGTACTTC
CASSQDRTSGRTYEQYF
>NA|TRBJ1-3|TRBV7-3|NA
TGTGCCAGCAGCTTAACTCGGTCCAGGGAGGAATTCGGAAACACCATATATTTT
CASSLTRSREEFGNTIYF
>NA|TRBJ1-2|TRBV29-1|few
TGCAGCGTTGAAGAGGGAGCCTATGGCTACACCTTC
CSVEEGAYGYTF
>NA|TRBJ2-3|TRBV11-2|NA
TGTGCCAGCAGCTTAGGGACTAGCACAGATACGCAGTATTTT
CASSLGTSTDTQYF
>NA|TRBJ2-4|TRBV7-2|NA
TGTGCCAGCAGCTTATACGGGTCAGGGGCGAGCGCCAAAAACATTCAGTACTTC
CASSLYGSGASAKNIQYF
>NA|TRBJ2-3|TRBV11-3|NA
TGTGCCAGCAGCGCCCAACCGGACAACACAGATACGCAGTATTTT
CASSAQPDNTDTQYF
>NA|TRBJ1-1|TRBV9|NA
TGTGCCAGCAGCTTACAGGAAAACACTGAAGCTTTCTTT
CASSLQENTEAFF
>NA|TRBJ2-5|TRBV2|NA
TGTGCCAGCACAGCAACAGGGGCGGGGGAGACCCAGTACTTC
CASTATGAGETQYF
>NA|TRBJ1-1|TRBV19|NA
TGTGCCAGTAGCAACCAGGGATACACTGAAGCTTTCTTT
CASSNQGYTEAFF